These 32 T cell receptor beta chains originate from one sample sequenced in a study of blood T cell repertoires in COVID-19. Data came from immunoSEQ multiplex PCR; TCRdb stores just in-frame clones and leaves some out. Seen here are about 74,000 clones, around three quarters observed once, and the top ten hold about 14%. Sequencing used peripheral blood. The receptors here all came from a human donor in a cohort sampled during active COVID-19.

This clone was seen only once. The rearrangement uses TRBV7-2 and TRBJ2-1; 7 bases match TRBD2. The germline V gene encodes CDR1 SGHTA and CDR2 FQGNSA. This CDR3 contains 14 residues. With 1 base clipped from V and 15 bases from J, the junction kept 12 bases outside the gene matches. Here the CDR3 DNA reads TGTGCCAGCAGCTTAGTTATGGCGGGAGCTCAGGTGTTCTTC. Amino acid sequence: CASSLVMAGAQVFF.

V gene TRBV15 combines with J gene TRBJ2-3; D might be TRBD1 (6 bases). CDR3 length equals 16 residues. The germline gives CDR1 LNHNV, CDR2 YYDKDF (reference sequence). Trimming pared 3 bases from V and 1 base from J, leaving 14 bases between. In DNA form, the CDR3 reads TGTGCCACCAGCAGCCTAGGGACATCGGGCACAGATACGCAGTATTTT. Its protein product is CATSSLGTSGTDTQYF.

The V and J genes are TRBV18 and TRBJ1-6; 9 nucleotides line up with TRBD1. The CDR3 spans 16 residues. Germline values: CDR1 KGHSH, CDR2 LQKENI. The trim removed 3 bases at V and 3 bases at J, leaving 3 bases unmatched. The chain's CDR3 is CASSPRTGDYNSPLHF. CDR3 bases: TGTGCCAGCTCACCTCGGACAGGGGACTATAATTCACCCCTCCACTTT.

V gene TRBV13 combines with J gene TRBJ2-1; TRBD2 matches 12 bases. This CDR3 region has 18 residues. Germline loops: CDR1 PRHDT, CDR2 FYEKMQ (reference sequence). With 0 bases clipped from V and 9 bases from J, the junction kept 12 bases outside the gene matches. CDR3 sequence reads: CASSLGSVTSGSGVEQFF. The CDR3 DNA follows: TGTGCCAGCAGCTTAGGTTCTGTGACTAGCGGGAGTGGAGTTGAGCAGTTCTTC.

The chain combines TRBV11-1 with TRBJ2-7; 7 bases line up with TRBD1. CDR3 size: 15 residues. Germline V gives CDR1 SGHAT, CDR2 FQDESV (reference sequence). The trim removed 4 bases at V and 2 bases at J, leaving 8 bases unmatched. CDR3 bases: TGTGCCAGCAGCTCCAGTCCTCAGGGGGCCTACGAGCAGTACTTC. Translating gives CASSSSPQGAYEQYF.

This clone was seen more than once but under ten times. The CDR3 reads CASSLQGANSPLHF. CDR3 bases: TGTGCCAGCAGCTTACAGGGGGCTAATTCACCCCTCCACTTT. The chain couples TRBV7-7 to TRBJ1-6, with 8 bases identical to TRBD1. Germline V gives CDR1 SSHAT, CDR2 FNYEAQ (reference sequence). The V gene end was trimmed by 2 bases and the J gene end by 6 bases; junction bases not matched to a gene: 0. This CDR3 region has 14 residues.

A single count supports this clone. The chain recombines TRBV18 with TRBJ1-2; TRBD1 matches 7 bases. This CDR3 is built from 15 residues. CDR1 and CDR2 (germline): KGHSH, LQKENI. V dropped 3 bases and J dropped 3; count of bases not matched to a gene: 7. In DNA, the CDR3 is TGTGCCAGCTCACCCCAGGAGGGGGCGGACTATGGCTACACCTTC. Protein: CASSPQEGADYGYTF.

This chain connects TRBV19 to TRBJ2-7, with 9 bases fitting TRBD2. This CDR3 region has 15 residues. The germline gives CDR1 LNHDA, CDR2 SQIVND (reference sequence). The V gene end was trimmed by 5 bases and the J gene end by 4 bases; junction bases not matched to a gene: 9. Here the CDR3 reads CASSLSDSGSYEQYF. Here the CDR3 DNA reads TGTGCCAGTAGTCTTTCGGATAGCGGGAGTTACGAGCAGTACTTC.

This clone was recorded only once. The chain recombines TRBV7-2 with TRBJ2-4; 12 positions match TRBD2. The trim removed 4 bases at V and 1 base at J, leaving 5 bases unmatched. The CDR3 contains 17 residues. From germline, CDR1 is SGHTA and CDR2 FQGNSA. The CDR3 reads CASSSPGLAGAKNIQYF. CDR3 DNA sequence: TGTGCCAGCAGCTCCCCTGGACTAGCGGGGGCCAAAAACATTCAGTACTTC.

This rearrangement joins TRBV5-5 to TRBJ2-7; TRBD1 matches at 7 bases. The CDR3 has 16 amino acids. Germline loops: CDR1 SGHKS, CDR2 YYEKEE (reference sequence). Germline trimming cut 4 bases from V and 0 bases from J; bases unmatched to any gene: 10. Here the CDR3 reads CASSQTGPRSSYEQYF. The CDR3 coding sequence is TGTGCCAGCAGCCAGACAGGGCCCAGGAGCTCCTACGAGCAGTACTTC.

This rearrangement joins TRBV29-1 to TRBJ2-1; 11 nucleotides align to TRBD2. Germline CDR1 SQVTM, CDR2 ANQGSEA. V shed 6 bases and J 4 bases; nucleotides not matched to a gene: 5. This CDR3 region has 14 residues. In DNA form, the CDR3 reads TGCAGCGTGGCGGGGACTAGCGGATACAATGAGCAGTTCTTC. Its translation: CSVAGTSGYNEQFF.

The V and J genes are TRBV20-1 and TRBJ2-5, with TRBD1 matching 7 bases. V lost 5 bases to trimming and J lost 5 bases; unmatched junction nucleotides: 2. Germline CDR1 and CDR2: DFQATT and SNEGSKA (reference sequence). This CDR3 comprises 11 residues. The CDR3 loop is CSALQGETQYF. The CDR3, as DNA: TGCAGTGCTTTACAGGGGGAGACCCAGTACTTC.

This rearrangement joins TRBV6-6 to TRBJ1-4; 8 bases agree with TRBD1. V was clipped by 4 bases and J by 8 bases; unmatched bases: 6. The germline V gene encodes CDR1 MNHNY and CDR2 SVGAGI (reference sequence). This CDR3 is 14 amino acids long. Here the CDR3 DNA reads TGTGCCAGCAGTTTAGCGACAGGGGCCGAAAAACTGTTTTTT. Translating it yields CASSLATGAEKLFF.

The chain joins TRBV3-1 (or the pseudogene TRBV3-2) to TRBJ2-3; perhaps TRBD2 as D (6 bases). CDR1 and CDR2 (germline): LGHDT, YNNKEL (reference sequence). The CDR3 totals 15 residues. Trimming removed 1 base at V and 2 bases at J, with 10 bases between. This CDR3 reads CASSQAGANTDTQYF. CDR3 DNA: TGTGCCAGCAGCCAAGCGGGAGCTAACACAGATACGCAGTATTTT.

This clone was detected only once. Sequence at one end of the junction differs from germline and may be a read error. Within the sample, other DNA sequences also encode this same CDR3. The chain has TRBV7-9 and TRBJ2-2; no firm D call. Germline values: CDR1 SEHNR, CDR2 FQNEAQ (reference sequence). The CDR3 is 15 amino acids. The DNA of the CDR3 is TGTGCTAGCAGCTTAGGAAGTAGCCGCGCCGGGGAGCTGTTTTTT. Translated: CASSLGSSRAGELFF.

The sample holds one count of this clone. The CDR3 DNA sequence: TGCGCCAGCAGCCTAGGACAGGGCGGTGGCTACACCTTC. Its protein product is CASSLGQGGGYTF. The chain couples TRBV5-1 to TRBJ1-2, with 8 bases fitting TRBD1. The CDR3 consists of 13 residues. The germline CDR1 and CDR2 sequences are SGHRS and YFSETQ. The V segment lost 4 bases and the J segment 7 bases; nucleotides outside the gene matches: 6.

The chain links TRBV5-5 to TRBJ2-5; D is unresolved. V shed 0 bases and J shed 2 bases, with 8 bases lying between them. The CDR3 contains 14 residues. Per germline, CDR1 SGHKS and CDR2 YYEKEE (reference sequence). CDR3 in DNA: TGTGCCAGCAGCTTGGGTTCTCTACAAGAGACCCAGTACTTC. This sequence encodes CASSLGSLQETQYF.

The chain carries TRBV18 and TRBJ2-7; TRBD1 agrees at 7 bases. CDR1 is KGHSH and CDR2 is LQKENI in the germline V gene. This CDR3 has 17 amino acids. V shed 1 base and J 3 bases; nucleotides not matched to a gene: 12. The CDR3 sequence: CASSPLPDPGQNYEQYF. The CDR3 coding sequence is TGTGCCAGCTCACCACTCCCCGACCCGGGACAGAACTACGAGCAGTACTTC.

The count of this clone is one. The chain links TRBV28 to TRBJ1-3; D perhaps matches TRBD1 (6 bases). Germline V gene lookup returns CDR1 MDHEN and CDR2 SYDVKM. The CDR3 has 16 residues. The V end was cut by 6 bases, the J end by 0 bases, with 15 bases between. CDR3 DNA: TGTGCCAGCAGGGGGAACAGGGCCAGCTCTGGAAACACCATATATTTT. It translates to CASRGNRASSGNTIYF. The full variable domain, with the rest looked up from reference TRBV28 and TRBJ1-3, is DVKVTQSSRYLVKRTGEKVFLECVQDMDHENMFWYRQDPGLGLRLIYFSYDVKMKEKGDIPEGYSVSREKKERFSLILESASTNQTSMYLCASRGNRASSGNTIYFGEGSWLTVV.

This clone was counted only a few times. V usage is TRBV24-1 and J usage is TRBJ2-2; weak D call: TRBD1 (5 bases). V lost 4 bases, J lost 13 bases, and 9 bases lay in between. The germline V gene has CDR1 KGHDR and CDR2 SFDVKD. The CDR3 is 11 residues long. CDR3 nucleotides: TGTGCCACCAGTGAATGGACAAGGCTGTTTTTT. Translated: CATSEWTRLFF.

CDR3 nucleotides: TGTGCCAGTAGTATACTCCCCCCGGGACAGGGGGTATTAAAGGACTATGGCTACACCTTC. Translated, it gives CASSILPPGQGVLKDYGYTF. V gene TRBV19 combines with J gene TRBJ1-2, with 11 bases aligning to TRBD1. Germline V gene sequence: CDR1 LNHDA, CDR2 SQIVND (reference sequence). Trimming cost V 2 bases and J 3 bases; bases outside gene matches: 17. The CDR3 totals 20 residues.

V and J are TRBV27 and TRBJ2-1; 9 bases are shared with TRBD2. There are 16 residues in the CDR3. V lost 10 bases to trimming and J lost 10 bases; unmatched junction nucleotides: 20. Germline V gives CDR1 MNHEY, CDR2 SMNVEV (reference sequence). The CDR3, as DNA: TGTGCCACCACACCCTTAGGAGCGGGAGGCCCTGACGAGCAGTTCTTC. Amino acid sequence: CATTPLGAGGPDEQFF.

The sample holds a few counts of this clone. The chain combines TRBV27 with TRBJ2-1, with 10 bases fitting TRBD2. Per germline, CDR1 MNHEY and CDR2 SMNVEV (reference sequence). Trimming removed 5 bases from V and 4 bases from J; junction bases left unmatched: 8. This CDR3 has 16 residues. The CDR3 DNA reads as TGTGCCAGCAGTCCCACCCCTAGCGGGGGTTACAATGAGCAGTTCTTC. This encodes CASSPTPSGGYNEQFF.

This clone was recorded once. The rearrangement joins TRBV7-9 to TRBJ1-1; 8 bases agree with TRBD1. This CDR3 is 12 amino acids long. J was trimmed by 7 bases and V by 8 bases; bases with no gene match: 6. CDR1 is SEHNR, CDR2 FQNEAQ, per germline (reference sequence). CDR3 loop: CASLAGQGEAFF. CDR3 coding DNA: TGTGCCAGCCTCGCTGGACAGGGTGAAGCTTTCTTT.

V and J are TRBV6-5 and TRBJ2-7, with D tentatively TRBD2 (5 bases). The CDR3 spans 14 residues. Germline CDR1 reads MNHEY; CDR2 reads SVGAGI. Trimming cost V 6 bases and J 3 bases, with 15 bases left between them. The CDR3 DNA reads TGTGCCAGCAGGCCTTCGGAGGCCCACTACGAGCAGTACTTC. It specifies CASRPSEAHYEQYF.

The DNA for the CDR3 is TGTGCCAGCAGTGGTGCTAGCGGGAAAGTGTTGGACTACGAGCAGTACTTC. The encoded protein is CASSGASGKVLDYEQYF. The chain links TRBV2 to TRBJ2-7; 9 positions agree with TRBD2. Germline CDR1 is SNHLY and CDR2 is FYNNEI. CDR3 length: 17 amino acids. V shed 4 bases, J shed 3 bases, and the junction held 13 bases outside the gene matches.

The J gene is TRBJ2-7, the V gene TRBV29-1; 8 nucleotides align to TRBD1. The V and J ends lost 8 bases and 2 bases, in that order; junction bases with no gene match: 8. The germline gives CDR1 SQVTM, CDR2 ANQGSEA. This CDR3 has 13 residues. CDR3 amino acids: CSTRGTGTYEQYF. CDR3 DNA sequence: TGCAGCACGAGGGGGACAGGAACCTACGAGCAGTACTTC.

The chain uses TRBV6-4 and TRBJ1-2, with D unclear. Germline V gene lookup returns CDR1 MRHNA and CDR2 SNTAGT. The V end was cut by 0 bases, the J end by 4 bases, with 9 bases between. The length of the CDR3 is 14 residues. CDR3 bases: TGTGCCAGCAGTGACTCGGCCTCAGGCTATGGCTACACCTTC. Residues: CASSDSASGYGYTF.

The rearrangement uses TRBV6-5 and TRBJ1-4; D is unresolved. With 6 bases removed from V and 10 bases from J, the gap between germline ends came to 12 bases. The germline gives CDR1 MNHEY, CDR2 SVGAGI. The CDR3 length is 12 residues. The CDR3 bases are TGTGCCAGCAGCCTCACGGCGGGAAAACTGTTTTTT. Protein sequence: CASSLTAGKLFF.

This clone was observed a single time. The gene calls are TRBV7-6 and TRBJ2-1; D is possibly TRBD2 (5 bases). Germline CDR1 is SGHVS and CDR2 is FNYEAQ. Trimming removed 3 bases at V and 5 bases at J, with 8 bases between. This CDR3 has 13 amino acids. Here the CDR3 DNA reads TGTGCCAGCAGCTTGGCCGGGAACAATGAGCAGTTCTTC. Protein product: CASSLAGNNEQFF.

The CDR3 sequence: CASSKDQAGSYEQYF. The CDR3 coding sequence is TGTGCCAGCAGTAAGGATCAAGCGGGTTCCTACGAGCAGTACTTC. J is TRBJ2-7 and V is TRBV6-2 or TRBV6-3, with D possibly matching TRBD2 (6 bases). Germline V gene sequence: CDR1 MNHEY, CDR2 SVGEGT. Trimming removed 5 bases at V and 1 base at J, with 15 bases between. CDR3 length equals 15 residues.

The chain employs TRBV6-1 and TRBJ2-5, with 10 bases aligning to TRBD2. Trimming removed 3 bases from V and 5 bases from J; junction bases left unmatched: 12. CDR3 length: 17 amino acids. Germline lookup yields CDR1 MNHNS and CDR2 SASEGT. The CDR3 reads CASSEALAGVQSETQYF. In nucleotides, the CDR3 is TGTGCCAGCAGTGAGGCCCTAGCGGGAGTGCAGAGCGAGACCCAGTACTTC.